Shown below are 2 T cell receptor beta chains from a single sample sequenced in a study of lung T cells in sarcoidosis with Löfgren's syndrome. TCRdb ran MiXCR on the reads and lists one entry per CDR3 protein. The sample lists about 4,000 distinct CDR3 sequences; about 20% were seen once. Input material: CD4+ T cells from bronchoalveolar lavage. The receptors stem from a human donor with sarcoidosis (Löfgren's syndrome or another form), or a control subject (not recorded which).

This clonotype is judged medium-sized. The chain uses TRBV20-1 and TRBJ1-6; D call uncertain. This CDR3 has 11 amino acids. Trimming removed 0 bases from V and 14 bases from J, with 8 bases in between. The germline CDR1 and CDR2 sequences are DFQATT and SNEGSKA (reference sequence). In DNA form, the CDR3 reads TGCAGTGCTAGAGACCTTTTATCCCTCCACTTT. Residues: CSARDLLSLHF.

This clonotype was found many times. This likely comes from a read error, as the CDR3 has no conserved phenylalanine or tryptophan at its end. The rearrangement links TRBV7-8 to TRBJ1-1; D gene uncertain. The V and J ends lost 1 base and 0 bases respectively, with 9 bases between them. The CDR3 contains 15 residues. CDR1 SGHVS and CDR2 FQNEAQ come from the germline V gene. The DNA of the CDR3 is TGTGCCAGCAGCTTAGTTCAGCCTATGAACACTGAAGCTTTCCTT. Amino acids: CASSLVQPMNTEAFL.